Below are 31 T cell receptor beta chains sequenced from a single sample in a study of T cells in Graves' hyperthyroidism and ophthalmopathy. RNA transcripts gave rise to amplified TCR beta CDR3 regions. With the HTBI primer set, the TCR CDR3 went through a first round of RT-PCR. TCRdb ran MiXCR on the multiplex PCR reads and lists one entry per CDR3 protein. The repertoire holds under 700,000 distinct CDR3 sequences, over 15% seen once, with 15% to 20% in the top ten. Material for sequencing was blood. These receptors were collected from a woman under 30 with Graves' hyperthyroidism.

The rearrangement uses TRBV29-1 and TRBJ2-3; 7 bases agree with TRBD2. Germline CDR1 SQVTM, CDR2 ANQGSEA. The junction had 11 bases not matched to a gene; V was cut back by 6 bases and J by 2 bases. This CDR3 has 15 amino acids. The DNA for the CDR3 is TGCAGCGTAGAAATCAAGACTAGCCCCACAGATACGCAGTATTTT. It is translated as CSVEIKTSPTDTQYF.

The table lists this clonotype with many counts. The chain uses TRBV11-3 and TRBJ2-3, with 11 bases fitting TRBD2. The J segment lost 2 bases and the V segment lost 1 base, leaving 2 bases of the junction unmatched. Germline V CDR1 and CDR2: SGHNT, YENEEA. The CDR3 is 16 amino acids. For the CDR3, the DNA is TGTGCCAGCAGCTTAGGGGGACTAGCGGTCACAGATACGCAGTATTTT. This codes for CASSLGGLAVTDTQYF. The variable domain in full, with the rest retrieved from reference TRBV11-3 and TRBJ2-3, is EAGVVQSPRYKIIEKKQPVAFWCNPISGHNTLYWYLQNLGQGPELLIRYENEEAVDDSQLPKDRFSAERLKGVDSTLKIQPAELGDSAVYLCASSLGGLAVTDTQYFGPGTRLTVL.

The CDR3 nucleotides are TGTGCCAGCAGTGGGGTAGGGATTACCGGGGAGCTGTTTTTT. It translates to CASSGVGITGELFF. The chain uses TRBV6-1 and TRBJ2-2; D is unresolved. The germline CDR1 and CDR2 sequences are MNHNS and SASEGT. V lost 4 bases to trimming and J lost 5 bases, with 11 bases between them. The length of the CDR3 is 14 residues.

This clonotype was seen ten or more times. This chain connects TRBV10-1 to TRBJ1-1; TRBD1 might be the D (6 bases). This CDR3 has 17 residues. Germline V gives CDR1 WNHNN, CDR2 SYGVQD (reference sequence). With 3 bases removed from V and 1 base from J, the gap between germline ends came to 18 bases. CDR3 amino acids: CASSDGQGLLGNTEAFF. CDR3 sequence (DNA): TGCGCCAGCAGTGATGGGCAGGGGCTCTTGGGGAACACTGAAGCTTTCTTT.

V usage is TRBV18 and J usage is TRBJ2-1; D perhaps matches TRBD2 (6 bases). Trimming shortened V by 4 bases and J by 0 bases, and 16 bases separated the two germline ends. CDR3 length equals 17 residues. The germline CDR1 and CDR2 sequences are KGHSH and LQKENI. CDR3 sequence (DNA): TGTGCCAGCTCACAGGCGGTGGCGGGAAGCTCCTACAATGAGCAGTTCTTC. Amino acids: CASSQAVAGSSYNEQFF.

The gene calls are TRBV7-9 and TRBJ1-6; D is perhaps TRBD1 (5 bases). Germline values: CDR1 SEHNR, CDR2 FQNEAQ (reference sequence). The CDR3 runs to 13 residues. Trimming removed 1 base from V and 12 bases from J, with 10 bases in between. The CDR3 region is CASSLGQGLPLHF. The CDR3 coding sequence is TGTGCCAGCAGCTTAGGTCAGGGTCTACCCCTCCACTTT.

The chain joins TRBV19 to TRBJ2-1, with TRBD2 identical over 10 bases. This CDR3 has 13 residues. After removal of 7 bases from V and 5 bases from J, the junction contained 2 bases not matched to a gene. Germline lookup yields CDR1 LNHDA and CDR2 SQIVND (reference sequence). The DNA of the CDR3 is TGTGCCAGTACAGCGGGGGGGGACAATGAGCAGTTCTTC. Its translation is CASTAGGDNEQFF.

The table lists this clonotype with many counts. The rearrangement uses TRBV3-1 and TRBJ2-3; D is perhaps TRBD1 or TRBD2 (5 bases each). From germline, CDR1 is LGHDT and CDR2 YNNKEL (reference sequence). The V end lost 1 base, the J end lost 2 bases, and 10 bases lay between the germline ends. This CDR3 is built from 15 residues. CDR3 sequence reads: CASSQVRGHTDTQYF. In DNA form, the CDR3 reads TGTGCCAGCAGCCAAGTCCGGGGCCACACAGATACGCAGTATTTT.

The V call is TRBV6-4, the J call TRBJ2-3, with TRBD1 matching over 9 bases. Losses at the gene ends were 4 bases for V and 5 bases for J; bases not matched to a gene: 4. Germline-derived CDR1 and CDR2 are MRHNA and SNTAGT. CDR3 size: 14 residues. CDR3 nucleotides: TGTGCCAGCAGTGGGACAGGGGAGGAAGATACGCAGTATTTT. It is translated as CASSGTGEEDTQYF.

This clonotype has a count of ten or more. CDR3 sequence: CASEESSGSLYEQYF. In DNA form, the CDR3 reads TGTGCCAGCGAAGAGTCTAGCGGGAGTTTGTACGAGCAGTACTTC. The chain joins TRBV28 to TRBJ2-7; TRBD2 matches 10 bases. The CDR3 runs 15 residues. Per germline, CDR1 MDHEN and CDR2 SYDVKM. V lost 8 bases and J lost 4; bases outside the gene matches: 11.

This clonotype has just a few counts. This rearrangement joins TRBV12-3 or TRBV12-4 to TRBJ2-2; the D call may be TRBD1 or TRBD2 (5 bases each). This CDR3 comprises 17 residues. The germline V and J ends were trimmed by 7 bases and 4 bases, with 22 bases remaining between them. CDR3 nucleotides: TGTGCCAGCAACCGGGACGGCTCTCTTTTGGGCACCGGGGAGCTGTTTTTT. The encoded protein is CASNRDGSLLGTGELFF.

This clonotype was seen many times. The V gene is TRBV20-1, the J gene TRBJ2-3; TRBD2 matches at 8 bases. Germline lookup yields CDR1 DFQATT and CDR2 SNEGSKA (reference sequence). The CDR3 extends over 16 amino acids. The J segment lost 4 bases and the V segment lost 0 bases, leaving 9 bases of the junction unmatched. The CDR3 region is CSARDVAGGPSDTQYF. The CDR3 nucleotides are TGCAGTGCTAGAGATGTGGCGGGAGGCCCTTCAGATACGCAGTATTTT.

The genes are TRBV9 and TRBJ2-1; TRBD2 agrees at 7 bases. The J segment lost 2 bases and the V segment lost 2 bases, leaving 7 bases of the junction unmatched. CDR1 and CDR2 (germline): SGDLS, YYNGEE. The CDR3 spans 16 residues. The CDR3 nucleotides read TGTGCCAGCAGCGTTTATCCGGGAGGTACCTACAATGAGCAGTTCTTC. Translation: CASSVYPGGTYNEQFF.

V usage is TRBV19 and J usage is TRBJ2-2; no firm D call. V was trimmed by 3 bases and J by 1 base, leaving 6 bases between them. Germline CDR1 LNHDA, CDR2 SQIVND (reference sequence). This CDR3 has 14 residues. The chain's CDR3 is CASSIFGNTGELFF. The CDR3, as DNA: TGTGCCAGTAGTATCTTCGGGAACACCGGGGAGCTGTTTTTT.

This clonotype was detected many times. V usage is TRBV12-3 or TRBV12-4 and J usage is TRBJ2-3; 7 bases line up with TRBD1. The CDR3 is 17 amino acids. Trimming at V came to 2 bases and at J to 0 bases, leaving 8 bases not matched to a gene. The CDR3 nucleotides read TGTGCCAGCAGTTTACCGACACGGACAGGAAGCACAGATACGCAGTATTTT. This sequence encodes CASSLPTRTGSTDTQYF.

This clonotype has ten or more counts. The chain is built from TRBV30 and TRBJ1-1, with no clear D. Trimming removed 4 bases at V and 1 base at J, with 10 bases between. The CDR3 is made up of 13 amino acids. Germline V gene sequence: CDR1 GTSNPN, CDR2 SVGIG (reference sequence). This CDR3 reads CAWIAEGNTEAFF. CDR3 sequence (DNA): TGTGCCTGGATCGCAGAGGGGAACACTGAAGCTTTCTTT.

The DNA of the CDR3 is TGCAGTGCTAGAGATGTGACAGTTTCTAATGAAAAACTGTTTTTT. Its protein product is CSARDVTVSNEKLFF. The chain links TRBV20-1 to TRBJ1-4; D possibly corresponds to TRBD1 (5 bases). The CDR3 totals 15 residues. Trimming stripped 0 bases from V and 3 bases from J, with 11 bases between. CDR1 and CDR2 from the germline V gene are DFQATT and SNEGSKA (reference sequence).

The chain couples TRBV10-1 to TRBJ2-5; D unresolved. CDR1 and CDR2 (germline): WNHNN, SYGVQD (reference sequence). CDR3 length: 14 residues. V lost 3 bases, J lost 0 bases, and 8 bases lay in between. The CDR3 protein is CASSEEQNQETQYF. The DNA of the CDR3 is TGCGCCAGCAGTGAAGAGCAGAACCAAGAGACCCAGTACTTC.

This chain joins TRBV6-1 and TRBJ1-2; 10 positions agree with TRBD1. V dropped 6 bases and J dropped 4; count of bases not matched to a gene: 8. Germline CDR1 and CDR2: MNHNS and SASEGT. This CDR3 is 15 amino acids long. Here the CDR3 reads CASSPGTGESYGYTF. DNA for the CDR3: TGTGCCAGCAGCCCCGGGACAGGGGAAAGCTATGGCTACACCTTC.

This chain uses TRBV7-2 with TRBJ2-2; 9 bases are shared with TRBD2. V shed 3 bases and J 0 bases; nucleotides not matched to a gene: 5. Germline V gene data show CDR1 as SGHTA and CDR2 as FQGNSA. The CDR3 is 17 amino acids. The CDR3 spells CASSFPIAGANTGELFF. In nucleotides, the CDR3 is TGTGCCAGCAGCTTCCCCATAGCGGGAGCGAACACCGGGGAGCTGTTTTTT.

The CDR3 region has the DNA TGTGCCAGCAAGGGGGATGGGGATGGCTACACCTTC. Translation gives CASKGDGDGYTF. The chain couples TRBV6-1 to TRBJ1-2, with D possibly being TRBD1 (6 bases). The CDR3 runs 12 residues. Germline CDR1 MNHNS, CDR2 SASEGT. V shed 7 bases and J shed 6 bases, with 12 bases lying between them.

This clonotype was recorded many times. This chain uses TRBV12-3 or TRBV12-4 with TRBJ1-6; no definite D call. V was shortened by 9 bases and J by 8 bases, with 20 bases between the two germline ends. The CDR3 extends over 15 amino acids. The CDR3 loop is CASRYGSTPHSPLHF. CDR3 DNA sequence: TGTGCCAGTAGGTACGGGAGTACGCCCCATTCACCCCTCCACTTT.

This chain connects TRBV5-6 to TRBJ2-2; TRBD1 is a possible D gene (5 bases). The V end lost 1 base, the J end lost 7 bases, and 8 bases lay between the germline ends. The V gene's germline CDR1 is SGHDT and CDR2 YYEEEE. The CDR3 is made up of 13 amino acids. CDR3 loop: CASSLSGFGELFF. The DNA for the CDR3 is TGTGCCAGCAGCTTGTCAGGGTTCGGGGAGCTGTTTTTT.

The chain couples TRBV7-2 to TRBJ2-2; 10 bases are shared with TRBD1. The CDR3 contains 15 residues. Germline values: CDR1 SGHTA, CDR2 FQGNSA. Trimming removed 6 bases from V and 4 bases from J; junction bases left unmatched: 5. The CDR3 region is CASSRDRGLTGELFF. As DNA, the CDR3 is TGTGCCAGCAGTAGGGACAGGGGACTCACCGGGGAGCTGTTTTTT.

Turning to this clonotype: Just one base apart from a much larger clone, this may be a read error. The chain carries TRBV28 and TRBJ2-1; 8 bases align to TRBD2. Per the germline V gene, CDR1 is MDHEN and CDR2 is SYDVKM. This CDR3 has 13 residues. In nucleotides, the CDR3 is TGTGCCAGCAGTCCGAGCGGGGGCGGTGAGCAGTCCTTC. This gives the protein CASSPSGGGEQSF.

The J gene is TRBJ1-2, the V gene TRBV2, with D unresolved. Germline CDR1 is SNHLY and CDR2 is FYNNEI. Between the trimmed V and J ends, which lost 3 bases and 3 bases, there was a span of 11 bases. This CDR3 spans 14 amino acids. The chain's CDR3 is CASSDWGIDYGYTF. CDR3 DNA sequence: TGTGCCAGCAGTGATTGGGGAATCGACTATGGCTACACCTTC.

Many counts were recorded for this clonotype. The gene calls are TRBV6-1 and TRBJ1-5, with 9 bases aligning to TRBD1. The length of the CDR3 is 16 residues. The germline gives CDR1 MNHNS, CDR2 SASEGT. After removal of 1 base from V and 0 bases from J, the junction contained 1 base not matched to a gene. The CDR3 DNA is TGTGCCAGCAGTGAAGGGACAGGGGCTAGCAATCAGCCCCAGCATTTT. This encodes CASSEGTGASNQPQHF.

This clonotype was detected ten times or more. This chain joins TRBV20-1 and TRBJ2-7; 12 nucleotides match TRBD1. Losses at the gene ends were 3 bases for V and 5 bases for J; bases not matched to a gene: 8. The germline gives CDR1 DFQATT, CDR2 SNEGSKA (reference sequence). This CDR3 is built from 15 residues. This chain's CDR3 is CSASPSGTGGDEQYF. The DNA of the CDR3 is TGCAGTGCTAGTCCATCCGGGACAGGGGGCGACGAGCAGTACTTC.

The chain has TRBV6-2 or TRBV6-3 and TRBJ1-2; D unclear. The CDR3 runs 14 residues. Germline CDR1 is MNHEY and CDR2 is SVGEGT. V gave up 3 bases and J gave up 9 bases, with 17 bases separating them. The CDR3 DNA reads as TGTGCCAGCAGTTATTCCTTCGACCCCTCGAGCTACACCTTC. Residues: CASSYSFDPSSYTF.

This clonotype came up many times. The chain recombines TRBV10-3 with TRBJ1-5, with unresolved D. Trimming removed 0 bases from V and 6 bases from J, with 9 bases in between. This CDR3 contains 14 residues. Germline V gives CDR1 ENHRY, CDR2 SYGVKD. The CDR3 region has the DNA TGTGCCATCAGTGAGTCCGGCTTTATTCAGCCCCAGCATTTT. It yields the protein CAISESGFIQPQHF.

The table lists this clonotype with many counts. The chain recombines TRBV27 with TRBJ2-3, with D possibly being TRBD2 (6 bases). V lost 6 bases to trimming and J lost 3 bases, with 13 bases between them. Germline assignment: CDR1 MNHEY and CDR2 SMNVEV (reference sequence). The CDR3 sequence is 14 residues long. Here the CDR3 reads CASRVGGRTDTQYF. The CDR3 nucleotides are TGTGCCAGCAGGGTGGGGGGAAGGACAGATACGCAGTATTTT.